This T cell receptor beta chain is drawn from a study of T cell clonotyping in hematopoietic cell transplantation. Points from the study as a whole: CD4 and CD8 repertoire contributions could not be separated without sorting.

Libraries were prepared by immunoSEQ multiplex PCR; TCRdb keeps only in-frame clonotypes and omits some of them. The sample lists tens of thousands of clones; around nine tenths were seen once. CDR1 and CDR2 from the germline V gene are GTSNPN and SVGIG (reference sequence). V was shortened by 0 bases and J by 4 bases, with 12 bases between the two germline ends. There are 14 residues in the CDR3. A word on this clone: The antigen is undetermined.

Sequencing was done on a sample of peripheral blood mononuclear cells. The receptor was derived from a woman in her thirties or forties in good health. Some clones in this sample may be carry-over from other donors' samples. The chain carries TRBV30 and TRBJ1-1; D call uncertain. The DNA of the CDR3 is TGTGCCTGGAGTGTCTCGGGGTTCGCCACTGAAGCTTTCTTT. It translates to CAWSVSGFATEAFF.